These 30 T cell receptor beta chains were sequenced from one sample in a study of a mutant IDH1 vaccine in newly diagnosed glioma. Assay used: immunoSEQ multiplex PCR; TCRdb lists only in-frame clones, some missing. This sample has roughly 34,000 clones; 80% to 90% occur once, and the top ten carry 12%. Their recognized antigens are unknown. The time point was: week 47, end of study. Mutant IDH1 20-mer peptide, at 300 ug, made up each vaccine dose, with topical imiquimod. The sample here was PBMCs, taken from a glioma patient whose treatment included an IDH1 peptide vaccine. The receptors were sampled from a woman younger than 45 with glioma.

The chain couples TRBV19 to TRBJ2-7, with a tentative D call TRBD1 (6 bases). CDR3 length: 12 residues. Germline assignment: CDR1 LNHDA and CDR2 SQIVND (reference sequence). Trimming removed 3 bases at V and 7 bases at J, with 10 bases between. The CDR3 loop is CASSMTGREQYF. The CDR3 DNA reads TGTGCCAGTAGTATGACAGGTCGGGAGCAGTACTTC.

The chain has TRBV7-8 and TRBJ2-5, with 15 bases identical to TRBD2. V was clipped by 2 bases and J by 4 bases; unmatched bases: 11. This CDR3 contains 19 residues. Per the germline V gene, CDR1 is SGHVS and CDR2 is FQNEAQ. The CDR3, as DNA: TGTGCCAGCAGCTTAAGGGGGCCGGGACTAGCGGGGGGCGGAGAGACCCAGTACTTC. Protein product: CASSLRGPGLAGGGETQYF.

The chain links TRBV27 to TRBJ1-2; possibly TRBD1 for D (6 bases). CDR3 length: 16 amino acids. Germline CDR1 reads MNHEY; CDR2 reads SMNVEV (reference sequence). The V and J ends lost 5 bases and 3 bases respectively, with 19 bases between them. CDR3 protein: CASSPGWGRPDYGYTF. The CDR3 nucleotides are TGTGCCAGCAGTCCCGGCTGGGGGCGCCCGGACTATGGCTACACCTTC.

V is TRBV9 and J is TRBJ1-4, with D maybe TRBD1 (5 bases). The CDR3 runs to 15 residues. V was pared by 1 base and J by 7 bases, with 14 bases between. Germline V gene sequence: CDR1 SGDLS, CDR2 YYNGEE. The CDR3: CASSVSGGGSEKLFF. In DNA form, the CDR3 reads TGTGCCAGCAGCGTAAGTGGGGGAGGTAGTGAAAAACTGTTTTTT.

The chain employs TRBV4-1 and TRBJ1-5; unclear D gene. The germline V gene encodes CDR1 MGHRA and CDR2 YSYEKL. V was pared by 0 bases and J by 9 bases, with 9 bases between. This CDR3 region has 13 residues. CDR3 bases: TGCGCCAGCAGCCAAGATAAGGGTTGGCCCCAGCATTTT. It codes for CASSQDKGWPQHF.

This clone is classed as medium-sized. V gene TRBV11-2 combines with J gene TRBJ1-1; no reliable D call. The CDR3 runs to 13 residues. Trimming removed 6 bases from V and 0 bases from J, with 8 bases in between. Germline values: CDR1 SGHAT, CDR2 FQNNGV. The CDR3: CASRWEMNTEAFF. The CDR3 bases are TGTGCCAGCAGATGGGAGATGAACACTGAAGCTTTCTTT.

The sample holds a few counts of this clone. The CDR3 spells CASSLAGTAPGEKLFF. CDR3 bases: TGCGCCAGCAGCTTGGCCGGGACCGCCCCGGGGGAAAAACTGTTTTTT. The rearrangement joins TRBV5-1 to TRBJ1-4, with D possibly matching TRBD1 (5 bases). Germline lookup yields CDR1 SGHRS and CDR2 YFSETQ. The CDR3 length is 16 residues. The V and J ends lost 0 bases and 8 bases respectively, with 17 bases between them.

V gene TRBV7-9 combines with J gene TRBJ1-2, with 9 bases that match TRBD1. V shed 4 bases and J 3 bases; nucleotides not matched to a gene: 3. The CDR3 runs 14 residues. CDR1 is SEHNR, CDR2 FQNEAQ, per germline (reference sequence). Here the CDR3 reads CASSSNRGHYGYTF. In nucleotides, the CDR3 is TGTGCCAGCAGCTCTAACAGGGGGCACTATGGCTACACCTTC.

The chain recombines TRBV28 with TRBJ1-5; D might be TRBD1 (6 bases). The germline V and J ends were trimmed by 3 bases and 7 bases, with 10 bases remaining between them. Germline CDR1 is MDHEN and CDR2 is SYDVKM. The length of the CDR3 is 13 residues. CDR3: CASSLEGQQPQHF. CDR3 nucleotides: TGTGCCAGCAGTTTGGAGGGACAACAGCCCCAGCATTTT.

This chain connects TRBV4-1 to TRBJ1-1, with no clear D. The CDR3 runs 15 residues. Germline CDR1 MGHRA, CDR2 YSYEKL. V gave up 4 bases and J gave up 0 bases, with 12 bases separating them. The CDR3 region is CASSLGLLMNTEAFF. CDR3 sequence (DNA): TGCGCCAGCAGCCTTGGACTGTTAATGAACACTGAAGCTTTCTTT.

The chain recombines TRBV11-2 with TRBJ1-2, with no clear D. Germline V CDR1 and CDR2: SGHAT, FQNNGV. The CDR3 has 14 amino acids. V lost 3 bases and J 2 bases, leaving 10 bases between the germline ends. The CDR3 region is CASSFLGGNYGYTF. CDR3 bases: TGTGCCAGCAGCTTCCTAGGCGGGAACTATGGCTACACCTTC. Full variable domain (remainder filled in from reference TRBV11-2 and TRBJ1-2): EAGVAQSPRYKIIEKRQSVAFWCNPISGHATLYWYQQILGQGPKLLIQFQNNGVVDDSQLPKDRFSAERLKGVDSTLKIQPAKLEDSAVYLCASSFLGGNYGYTFGSGTRLTVV.

The chain combines TRBV2 with TRBJ1-1; D perhaps matches TRBD1 (5 bases). This CDR3 contains 13 residues. In germline, CDR1 is SNHLY, CDR2 FYNNEI. The ends were cut back, 5 bases at V and 3 bases at J, with 10 bases in the middle. The CDR3 sequence is CASSRGRDTEAFF. The CDR3 nucleotides are TGTGCCAGCAGTAGGGGAAGAGACACTGAAGCTTTCTTT. The complete variable domain, with remaining parts taken from reference TRBV2 and TRBJ1-1, reads EPEVTQTPSHQVTQMGQEVILRCVPISNHLYFYWYRQILGQKVEFLVSFYNNEISEKSEIFDDQFSVERPDGSNFTLKIRSTKLEDSAMYFCASSRGRDTEAFFGQGTRLTVV.

CDR3 DNA: TGCGCCAGCAGCCAACAGCGGGGGACAGCGAACACCGGGGAGCTGTTTTTT. Encoded protein: CASSQQRGTANTGELFF. The J gene is TRBJ2-2, the V gene TRBV4-3, with D maybe TRBD2 (8 bases). Germline V lookup: CDR1 LGHNA, CDR2 YSLEER. The CDR3 is 17 residues long. Deletions cut 2 bases from V and 0 bases from J, with 13 bases between.

This chain connects TRBV6-6 to TRBJ1-2; 10 bases match TRBD1. The V segment lost 2 bases and the J segment 5 bases; nucleotides outside the gene matches: 5. This CDR3 spans 15 amino acids. Germline-derived CDR1 and CDR2 are MNHNY and SVGAGI (reference sequence). CDR3 bases: TGTGCCAGCAGTTACCTGACAGGGGGCGGTTATGGCTACACCTTC. As protein: CASSYLTGGGYGYTF.

This clone was picked up one time. The chain couples TRBV5-5 to TRBJ1-1, with 9 bases identical to TRBD1. With V trimmed by 4 bases and J by 5 bases, 6 bases remained unmatched. Germline loops: CDR1 SGHKS, CDR2 YYEKEE (reference sequence). The CDR3 contains 14 residues. CDR3 protein: CASSDRDRVTEAFF. The CDR3 DNA is TGTGCCAGCAGCGACCGGGACAGGGTGACTGAAGCTTTCTTT.

There are a few counts of this clone. The rearrangement uses TRBV13 and TRBJ1-1; TRBD1 might be the D (6 bases). The V end lost 5 bases, the J end lost 3 bases, and 13 bases lay between the germline ends. Germline V gives CDR1 PRHDT, CDR2 FYEKMQ (reference sequence). This CDR3 comprises 14 residues. The DNA for the CDR3 is TGTGCCAGCAGCCTCGGACAGAGGGACACTGAAGCTTTCTTT. Its translation: CASSLGQRDTEAFF.

This chain connects TRBV29-1 to TRBJ2-1; 7 bases agree with TRBD2. Trimming took 4 bases from V and 7 from J; bases not matched to a gene: 4. Germline assignment: CDR1 SQVTM and CDR2 ANQGSEA. The CDR3 runs 12 residues. The CDR3 nucleotides read TGCAGCGTTGTTCAGCGGGGAAATGAGCAGTTCTTC. Encoded protein: CSVVQRGNEQFF.

The chain joins TRBV30 to TRBJ1-5; 7 bases line up with TRBD1. V was pared by 3 bases and J by 6 bases, with 8 bases of the junction left unmatched. This CDR3 has 14 amino acids. Per germline, CDR1 GTSNPN and CDR2 SVGIG (reference sequence). CDR3 sequence (DNA): TGTGCCTGGAGCCACACAGGGGCACGTCAGCCCCAGCATTTT. It translates to CAWSHTGARQPQHF.

The chain is built from TRBV9 and TRBJ2-7; perhaps D is TRBD1 or TRBD2 (6 bases each). The V and J ends lost 4 bases and 1 base respectively, with 15 bases between them. The CDR3 loop spans 15 amino acids. The germline CDR1 and CDR2 sequences are SGDLS and YYNGEE. Written as DNA, the CDR3 is TGTGCCAGCAGCCCTAAAGGGGGGCGGTCCTACGAGCAGTACTTC. This gives the protein CASSPKGGRSYEQYF.

The chain joins TRBV7-9 to TRBJ1-2; 9 positions match TRBD1. This CDR3 region has 16 residues. CDR1 is SEHNR, CDR2 FQNEAQ, per germline (reference sequence). The V and J ends lost 6 bases and 5 bases, in that order; junction bases with no gene match: 13. DNA of the CDR3: TGTGCCAGCAGGGGACAGGGTTTAGCTCTTGGGTATGGCTACACCTTC. Translating gives CASRGQGLALGYGYTF.

The CDR3 DNA reads TGTGCCAGCAGACAGGGAACTCTAACCTATGGCTACACCTTC. It encodes CASRQGTLTYGYTF. V and J are TRBV6-5 and TRBJ1-2, with a weak D call TRBD1 (6 bases). The CDR3 covers 14 residues. V was trimmed by 6 bases and J by 4 bases, leaving 15 bases between them. Germline V gene sequence: CDR1 MNHEY, CDR2 SVGAGI.

J is TRBJ1-6 and V is TRBV6-5, with D possibly matching TRBD1 (5 bases). Germline V CDR1 and CDR2: MNHEY, SVGAGI. V lost 6 bases, J lost 0 bases, and 9 bases lay in between. CDR3 length: 15 amino acids. This chain's CDR3 is CASSQGSSYNSPLHF. The CDR3 DNA sequence: TGTGCCAGCAGCCAGGGAAGCTCCTATAATTCACCCCTCCACTTT.

V gene TRBV6-6 combines with J gene TRBJ2-7; D is ambiguous. CDR1 and CDR2 (germline): MNHNY, SVGAGI (reference sequence). Trimming took 5 bases from V and 4 from J, leaving 9 bases between them. This CDR3 is built from 12 residues. The CDR3 region is CASSPERYEQYF. CDR3 coding DNA: TGTGCCAGCAGTCCAGAGAGGTACGAGCAGTACTTC.

This clone has only one observation. The chain employs TRBV5-4 and TRBJ2-1; 12 bases line up with TRBD2. This CDR3 has 16 residues. Per the germline V gene, CDR1 is SGHNT and CDR2 is YYREEE (reference sequence). V lost 2 bases to trimming and J lost 4 bases; unmatched junction nucleotides: 4. Here the CDR3 reads CASSLSTSGGYNEQFF. The CDR3 nucleotides read TGTGCCAGCAGCTTATCGACTAGCGGGGGTTACAATGAGCAGTTCTTC.

The V and J genes are TRBV7-2 and TRBJ2-7, with TRBD1 matching over 9 bases. Germline V gene lookup returns CDR1 SGHTA and CDR2 FQGNSA. The CDR3 runs to 15 residues. V lost 5 bases to trimming and J lost 5 bases; unmatched junction nucleotides: 10. The CDR3: CASSPRQGERHEQYF. CDR3 DNA sequence: TGTGCCAGCAGCCCCAGACAGGGGGAGCGTCACGAGCAGTACTTC. Supplemented by reference TRBV7-2 and TRBJ2-7, the full variable domain reads GAGVSQSPSNKVTEKGKDVELRCDPISGHTALYWYRQSLGQGLEFLIYFQGNSAPDKSGLPSDRFSAERTGGSVSTLTIQRTQQEDSAVYLCASSPRQGERHEQYFGPGTRLTVT.

This sequence joins TRBV6-6 and TRBJ1-2; TRBD1 matches 7 bases. CDR1 is MNHNY, CDR2 SVGAGI, per germline (reference sequence). This CDR3 region has 13 residues. The ends lost 6 bases at V and 5 bases at J; junction bases unmatched: 6. The chain's CDR3 is CASSPGTVYGYTF. Here the CDR3 DNA reads TGTGCCAGCAGCCCCGGGACAGTTTATGGCTACACCTTC.

This chain links TRBV30 with TRBJ2-7, with 8 bases that match TRBD1. After removal of 0 bases from V and 5 bases from J, the junction contained 6 bases not matched to a gene. The germline gives CDR1 GTSNPN, CDR2 SVGIG (reference sequence). The CDR3 contains 14 residues. In nucleotides, the CDR3 is TGTGCCTGGAGTGTAGGGCAGGGGGCCGACGAGCAGTACTTC. The encoded protein is CAWSVGQGADEQYF. The full variable domain, in which reference TRBV30 and TRBJ2-7 provide the parts outside the CDR3, is SQTIHQWPATLVQPVGSPLSLECTVEGTSNPNLYWYRQAAGRGLQLLFYSVGIGQISSEVPQNLSASRPQDRQFILSSKKLLLSDSGFYLCAWSVGQGADEQYFGPGTRLTVT.

The V and J genes are TRBV6-6 and TRBJ2-7; D is perhaps TRBD1 or TRBD2 (5 bases each). CDR1 MNHNY and CDR2 SVGAGI come from the germline V gene (reference sequence). This CDR3 is 14 amino acids long. V dropped 5 bases and J dropped 0 bases, with 11 bases sitting between them. The CDR3 sequence: CASSGPGPSYEQYF. The CDR3 nucleotides are TGTGCCAGCAGTGGACCGGGGCCCTCCTACGAGCAGTACTTC.

The rearrangement uses TRBV18 and TRBJ1-6; D is undetermined. The V and J ends lost 2 bases and 6 bases respectively, with 8 bases between them. The CDR3 loop spans 14 amino acids. Germline CDR1 reads KGHSH; CDR2 reads LQKENI. The CDR3 sequence is CASSPLPVNSPLHF. The CDR3, as DNA: TGTGCCAGCTCACCATTGCCAGTTAATTCACCCCTCCACTTT.

The V gene is TRBV4-1, the J gene TRBJ1-4; the D is unclear. The CDR3 runs to 12 residues. The germline V gene encodes CDR1 MGHRA and CDR2 YSYEKL. V dropped 2 bases and J dropped 8 bases, with 6 bases sitting between them. CDR3 sequence reads: CASSQIKEKLFF. CDR3 in DNA: TGCGCCAGCAGCCAAATAAAGGAAAAACTGTTTTTT.